The 13 T cell receptor beta chains reported below all come from one sample, sequenced in a study of somatic mutations in cytotoxic T cells in rheumatoid arthritis (dated by TCRdb to 2017 to 2019). The library came from the immunoSEQ multiplex PCR assay. TCRdb's version of the immuneACCESS table is confined to in-frame rearrangements and falls short of the full clone set. An unresolved V gene accounts for under half of the shortfall where checked; the remainder is of unknown origin. The sample data list 25,000 to 30,000 clones, and approximately 86% of these were observed just once. The ten largest make up more than 8% of the sample. The sequencing sample was made of CD8+ T cells sorted from blood. These receptors were taken from an adult with rheumatoid arthritis.

The genes are TRBV19 and TRBJ2-7; 10 bases are a match to TRBD1. V gave up 5 bases and J gave up 2 bases; unmatched junction bases: 3. The CDR3 runs to 14 residues. Germline V CDR1 and CDR2: LNHDA, SQIVND (reference sequence). The CDR3 is CASSSGQGAYEQYF. CDR3 bases: TGTGCCAGTAGTTCCGGACAGGGGGCCTACGAGCAGTACTTC.

This chain links TRBV2 with TRBJ2-1; 8 bases line up with TRBD2. The CDR3 is made up of 15 amino acids. After removal of 1 base from V and 2 bases from J, the junction contained 1 base not matched to a gene. Germline V lookup: CDR1 SNHLY, CDR2 FYNNEI. CDR3 coding DNA: TGTGCCAGCAGTGAAGTCGGGGGGGCCTACAATGAGCAGTTCTTC. Translated: CASSEVGGAYNEQFF.

The count of this clone is one. This chain uses TRBV6-5 with TRBJ1-2, with 7 bases aligning to TRBD1. Germline V gives CDR1 MNHEY, CDR2 SVGAGI. CDR3 length: 15 amino acids. The J segment lost 5 bases and the V segment lost 6 bases, leaving 12 bases of the junction unmatched. The CDR3, as DNA: TGTGCCAGCAGCTCGACCGTTGGGACAGCTTATGGCTACACCTTC. This gives the protein CASSSTVGTAYGYTF.

The genes are TRBV5-6 and TRBJ2-2, with D possibly TRBD1 on 5 matching bases. Germline assignment: CDR1 SGHDT and CDR2 YYEEEE. The CDR3 extends over 14 amino acids. V dropped 5 bases and J dropped 4 bases, with 12 bases sitting between them. This CDR3 reads CASRPFGATGELFF. Written as DNA, the CDR3 is TGTGCCAGCAGACCCTTTGGGGCCACCGGGGAGCTGTTTTTT.

The J gene is TRBJ2-1, the V gene TRBV5-4; 11 bases agree with TRBD2. The CDR3 is made up of 15 amino acids. Germline lookup yields CDR1 SGHNT and CDR2 YYREEE (reference sequence). V lost 3 bases and J lost 8; bases outside the gene matches: 7. The CDR3 DNA sequence: TGTGCCAGCAGCTACTGGACTAGCGGGTCGTATGAGCAGTTCTTC. It codes for CASSYWTSGSYEQFF.

A single count supports this clone. The rearrangement uses TRBV6-5 and TRBJ2-1; 9 bases map to TRBD2. Germline CDR1 reads MNHEY; CDR2 reads SVGAGI. Trimming at V came to 6 bases and at J to 8 bases, leaving 5 bases not matched to a gene. This CDR3 has 13 amino acids. CDR3 residues: CASSGTSWDEQFF. The CDR3 nucleotides read TGTGCCAGCAGCGGGACTAGCTGGGATGAGCAGTTCTTC.

This clone was seen just once. J is TRBJ2-1 and V is TRBV19; a weak D match, TRBD2 (6 bases). Trimming shortened V by 7 bases and J by 7 bases, and 17 bases separated the two germline ends. The V gene's germline CDR1 is LNHDA and CDR2 SQIVND (reference sequence). The CDR3 is made up of 14 amino acids. The CDR3 sequence is CASISSALGNEQFF. For the CDR3, the DNA is TGTGCCAGTATCTCTAGCGCCCTTGGGAATGAGCAGTTCTTC.

The V call is TRBV25-1, the J call TRBJ2-1; no firm D call. V was trimmed by 1 base and J by 7 bases, leaving 5 bases between them. Looked up from germline, CDR1 is MGHDK and CDR2 is SYGVNS. The CDR3 length is 12 residues. The CDR3, as DNA: TGTGCCAGCAGTGAATTACAGAATGAGCAGTTCTTC. This gives the protein CASSELQNEQFF.

The gene calls are TRBV30 and TRBJ2-2, with unresolved D. This CDR3 comprises 11 residues. Trimming took 3 bases from V and 6 from J, leaving 5 bases between them. Germline V gene sequence: CDR1 GTSNPN, CDR2 SVGIG (reference sequence). CDR3 DNA sequence: TGTGCCTGGAGCCCCCCCGGGGAGCTGTTTTTT. Its translation is CAWSPPGELFF.

This chain joins TRBV11-1 and TRBJ2-1, with 7 bases lining up with TRBD2. The CDR3 extends over 15 amino acids. Germline loops: CDR1 SGHAT, CDR2 FQDESV (reference sequence). Trimming cost V 6 bases and J 0 bases; bases outside gene matches: 5. DNA of the CDR3: TGTGCCAGCAGGGTGGGCGGGAGCTCCTACAATGAGCAGTTCTTC. Amino acid sequence: CASRVGGSSYNEQFF.

V gene TRBV27 combines with J gene TRBJ2-1; possible D gene TRBD2, 6 bases. Germline V gene sequence: CDR1 MNHEY, CDR2 SMNVEV (reference sequence). V was cut by 3 bases and J by 7 bases, with 13 bases left in between. This CDR3 region has 14 residues. The CDR3, as DNA: TGTGCCAGCAGTTTCAGTGGGAGGCGGAATGAGCAGTTCTTC. Its protein product is CASSFSGRRNEQFF.

The J gene is TRBJ1-2, the V gene TRBV25-1, with no clear D. V was trimmed by 4 bases and J by 7 bases, leaving 7 bases between them. Germline CDR1 MGHDK, CDR2 SYGVNS. The CDR3 contains 11 residues. The CDR3 sequence: CASSGGGGYTF. CDR3 bases: TGTGCCAGCAGTGGAGGAGGTGGCTACACCTTC.

V gene TRBV7-3 combines with J gene TRBJ2-1; TRBD2 matches 9 bases. V was clipped by 4 bases and J by 2 bases; unmatched bases: 6. This CDR3 spans 16 amino acids. Germline V CDR1 and CDR2: SGHTA, FQGTGA. CDR3 amino acids: CASSSLAGRAYNEQFF. DNA of the CDR3: TGTGCCAGCAGCTCGCTAGCGGGGAGGGCCTACAATGAGCAGTTCTTC.